This T cell receptor (beta chain) comes out of a study of tissue T cells after allogeneic stem cell transplantation. There are 15 residues in the CDR3. CDR1 NNHNN and CDR2 SYGAGS come from the germline V gene (reference sequence). V was cut by 0 bases and J by 0 bases, with 8 bases left in between. Time point defined: mouse harvest day 7 after allogeneic transplant. Tail vein injection delivered 10^7 T-cell-depleted bone marrow cells and 10^6 splenic CD5+ T cells. Profiling relied on immunoSEQ multiplex PCR, and the TCRdb table lists in-frame clones only, not all of them. The data contain roughly 2,500 clones, around 48% of them singletons. Overall study findings and caveats: Blood and spleen captured only part of the tissue TCR repertoire.

This clone was counted a few times. The antigen remains undetermined. Mouse germline and gene names are used. Read coverage stops 1 residue before the CDR3 terminus; the germline J gene supplies the remainder. The gene calls are TRBV13-2 and TRBJ2-3; weak D call: TRBD2 (6 bases). Specimen: spleen. The receptor comes from a female BALB/c mouse given C57BL/6 T cells with graft-versus-host disease after an allogeneic hematopoietic cell transplant. The covered CDR3 bases are TGTGCCAGCGGTGATGTGGGGGAGAGTGCAGAAACGCTGTAT. Amino acid sequence: CASGDVGESAETLY. In full, the CDR3 is CASGDVGESAETLYF.